The rows below give T cell receptor beta chains drawn from one sample of a study of shared clonotypes between healthy human individuals. Generated by immunoSEQ multiplex PCR, the TCRdb table keeps only in-frame clones and is missing some. The sample holds fewer than 650,000 clones; over 60% are singletons and the top ten take roughly 13%. Sequencing was performed on PBMCs. The receptors derive from a woman between 40 and 50 years old in good health. Some clones in this sample may be carry-over from other donors' samples. CDR3s include the opening cysteine and the closing phenylalanine or tryptophan. Fields, in order: clone size, V gene, D gene, J gene, CDR3 length, CDR3 protein, CDR3 DNA. A D gene is named only where the DNA matches it firmly. Part of the rows lack a size; the others show once, few, many or a class for expanded clones.

size: -; V: TRBV2; D: -; J: TRBJ1-5; length: 14; CDR3: CVSVGPSPDQPQHF; DNA: TGTGTCAGTGTTGGACCGAGCCCGGACCAGCCCCAGCATTTT
size: -; V: TRBV4-3; D: -; J: TRBJ2-1; length: 15; CDR3: CASSQEGDGYNEQFF; DNA: TGCGCCAGCAGCCAAGAGGGGGACGGATACAATGAGCAGTTCTTC
size: -; V: TRBV7-3; D: TRBD1; J: TRBJ1-2; length: 15; CDR3: CASSLSGRQGYGYTF; DNA: TGTGCCAGCAGCTTAAGTGGGAGACAGGGTTATGGCTACACCTTC
size: many; V: TRBV2; D: -; J: TRBJ2-5; length: 13; CDR3: CASSSGYQETQYF; DNA: TGTGCCAGCAGTTCAGGGTACCAAGAGACCCAGTACTTC
size: -; V: TRBV4-2; D: -; J: TRBJ1-2; length: 13; CDR3: CASSPLGARGYTF; DNA: TGTGCCAGCAGCCCCTTGGGGGCCCGGGGCTACACCTTC
size: -; V: TRBV11-2; D: -; J: TRBJ2-2; length: 13; CDR3: CASSLEYTGELFF; DNA: TGTGCCAGCAGCCTTGAGTACACCGGGGAGCTGTTTTTT
size: -; V: TRBV29-1; D: TRBD1; J: TRBJ1-4; length: 14; CDR3: CSAQPTGIYEKLFF; DNA: TGCAGCGCCCAACCGACAGGGATTTATGAAAAACTGTTTTTT
size: many; V: TRBV6-1; D: -; J: TRBJ1-4; length: 18; CDR3: CASSEAAAGDVTNEKLFF; DNA: TGTGCCAGCAGTGAAGCGGCGGCAGGGGACGTGACTAATGAAAAACTGTTTTTT
size: many; V: TRBV15; D: TRBD2; J: TRBJ2-3; length: 15; CDR3: CATSIGGGEADTQYF; DNA: TGTGCCACCAGTATCGGCGGGGGGGAGGCAGATACGCAGTATTTT
size: -; V: TRBV10-2; D: -; J: TRBJ2-7; length: 15; CDR3: CASNKYPGGSHEQYF; DNA: TGCGCCAGCAACAAATATCCGGGGGGCTCCCACGAGCAGTACTTC
size: -; V: TRBV7-3; D: -; J: TRBJ2-2; length: 15; CDR3: CASIVSGEVAGELFF; DNA: TGTGCCAGCATCGTTAGCGGAGAAGTTGCCGGGGAGCTGTTTTTT
size: -; V: TRBV5-1; D: -; J: TRBJ1-1; length: 13; CDR3: CASAVDGRTEAFF; DNA: TGCGCCAGCGCGGTAGATGGGCGAACTGAAGCTTTCTTT
size: few; V: TRBV30; D: TRBD1; J: TRBJ1-5; length: 14; CDR3: CAWSVGQGNQPQHF; DNA: TGTGCCTGGAGTGTCGGACAGGGTAATCAGCCCCAGCATTTT
size: -; V: TRBV4-2; D: -; J: TRBJ2-1; length: 12; CDR3: CASSQAAGEQFF; DNA: TGTGCCAGCAGCCAAGCGGCGGGCGAGCAGTTCTTC
size: -; V: TRBV20-1; D: -; J: TRBJ2-7; length: 11; CDR3: CSATKTSEQYF; DNA: TGCAGTGCTACAAAGACTAGCGAGCAGTACTTC
size: -; V: TRBV4-3; D: -; J: TRBJ1-1; length: 15; CDR3: CASSQVAGPNTEAFF; DNA: TGCGCCAGCAGCCAAGTGGCCGGGCCGAACACTGAAGCTTTCTTT
size: -; V: TRBV4-3; D: -; J: TRBJ1-3; length: 16; CDR3: CASSGGLASSGNTIYF; DNA: TGCGCCAGCAGCGGGGGTTTGGCTAGCTCTGGAAACACCATATATTTT
size: -; V: TRBV12-1; D: -; J: TRBJ2-7; length: 16; CDR3: CASSSHRTAPLYEQYF; DNA: TGTGCCAGCAGCTCTCACAGGACTGCCCCACTATACGAGCAGTACTTC
size: -; V: TRBV5-1; D: -; J: TRBJ2-1; length: 12; CDR3: CASSLAGYEQFF; DNA: TGCGCCAGCAGCTTGGCCGGGTATGAGCAGTTCTTC
size: -; V: TRBV4-2; D: TRBD2; J: TRBJ2-3; length: 15; CDR3: CASSSGSQSTDTQYF; DNA: TGTGCCAGCAGCAGCGGGAGCCAGAGCACAGATACGCAGTATTTT
size: -; V: TRBV19; D: TRBD2; J: TRBJ2-7; length: 16; CDR3: CASSPGTSGRPVQQYF; DNA: TGTGCCAGTAGTCCCGGGACTAGCGGGAGGCCCGTCCAGCAGTACTTC
size: -; V: TRBV18; D: -; J: TRBJ1-4; length: 13; CDR3: CASSPTRTEKLFF; DNA: TGTGCCAGCTCACCAACCAGAACCGAAAAACTGTTTTTT
size: once; V: TRBV19; D: TRBD1; J: TRBJ1-4; length: 13; CDR3: CASSGQGTEKLFF; DNA: TGTGCCAGTAGCGGACAGGGAACCGAAAAACTGTTTTTT
size: -; V: TRBV30; D: -; J: TRBJ2-3; length: 12; CDR3: CAWSVGGDTQYF; DNA: TGTGCCTGGAGTGTGGGGGGAGATACGCAGTATTTT
size: -; V: TRBV27; D: -; J: TRBJ2-1; length: 13; CDR3: CASSKDWYNEQFF; DNA: TGTGCCAGCAGTAAAGACTGGTACAATGAGCAGTTCTTC
size: -; V: TRBV19; D: TRBD2; J: TRBJ2-6; length: 18; CDR3: CASSRETSGRTGANVLTF; DNA: TGTGCCAGTAGCCGAGAGACTAGCGGGAGAACTGGGGCCAACGTCCTGACTTTC
size: -; V: TRBV15; D: -; J: TRBJ2-2; length: 16; CDR3: CATSRDRAANTGELFF; DNA: TGTGCCACCAGCAGAGACAGGGCCGCGAACACCGGGGAGCTGTTTTTT
size: once; V: TRBV27; D: TRBD1; J: TRBJ2-7; length: 16; CDR3: CASSLSTDRGIYEQYF; DNA: TGTGCCAGCAGTTTATCGACCGACAGGGGAATCTACGAGCAGTACTTC
size: -; V: TRBV5-1; D: -; J: TRBJ1-4; length: 12; CDR3: CASSLTNEKLFF; DNA: TGCGCCAGCAGCTTAACTAATGAAAAACTGTTTTTT
size: -; V: TRBV5-5; D: -; J: TRBJ2-2; length: 13; CDR3: CASSSYSAGELFF; DNA: TGTGCCAGCAGCTCTTATTCCGCCGGGGAGCTGTTTTTT
size: -; V: TRBV5-6; D: -; J: TRBJ2-2; length: 15; CDR3: CASSKTRSNTGELFF; DNA: TGTGCCAGCAGCAAGACTAGATCGAACACCGGGGAGCTGTTTTTT
size: few; V: TRBV19; D: TRBD2; J: TRBJ2-1; length: 17; CDR3: CASSIDWGGSSYNEQFF; DNA: TGTGCCAGTAGTATAGATTGGGGGGGGAGCTCCTACAATGAGCAGTTCTTC
size: -; V: TRBV27; D: -; J: TRBJ2-1; length: 14; CDR3: CASSLNGRGNEQFF; DNA: TGTGCCAGCAGTTTAAACGGGAGAGGCAATGAGCAGTTCTTC
size: -; V: TRBV2; D: TRBD1; J: TRBJ2-7; length: 12; CDR3: CASRGTGSEQYF; DNA: TGTGCCAGCAGGGGGACAGGGAGCGAGCAGTACTTC
size: -; V: TRBV28; D: TRBD1; J: TRBJ1-2; length: 12; CDR3: CASTGQGAGYTF; DNA: TGTGCCAGCACTGGCCAGGGGGCGGGCTACACCTTC
size: once; V: TRBV19; D: -; J: TRBJ2-2; length: 13; CDR3: CASSTHLQGGLFF; DNA: TGTGCCAGTAGTACCCACCTCCAGGGGGGGCTGTTTTTT
size: -; V: TRBV2; D: -; J: TRBJ2-5; length: 14; CDR3: CASGGTASQETQYF; DNA: TGTGCCAGCGGGGGGACGGCTAGCCAAGAGACCCAGTACTTC
size: -; V: TRBV29-1; D: -; J: TRBJ1-2; length: 15; CDR3: CSVLGGDGFGYGYTF; DNA: TGCAGCGTCCTGGGCGGGGACGGTTTTGGCTATGGCTACACCTTC
size: -; V: TRBV21-1; D: -; J: TRBJ2-7; length: 14; CDR3: CARYKSGRADEQYF; DNA: TGTGCCAGATACAAGAGCGGGAGGGCTGACGAGCAGTACTTC
size: -; V: TRBV5-1; D: -; J: TRBJ1-2; length: 12; CDR3: CASSLFGDGYTF; DNA: TGCGCCAGCAGCTTGTTTGGGGATGGCTACACCTTC
size: -; V: TRBV5-5; D: -; J: TRBJ2-7; length: 12; CDR3: CASSTQGNEQYF; DNA: TGTGCCAGCAGCACACAGGGTAACGAGCAGTACTTC